The present entry profiles one T cell receptor beta chain with its context. Its antigen is currently not known. There are no base qualities to consult, and no much larger clone falls within one base. Reading the label with the study, this specimen's time point is: cells obtained before transplantation from donor or recipient. CD3+CD4+ and CD3+CD8+ populations were FACS-sorted from unstimulated pre-transplant donor and recipient cells taken from spleen or lymph nodes. Library prep was done by the immunoSEQ multiplex PCR assay. For most patients, genomic DNA was isolated using the Qiagen DNeasy Blood and Tissue Kit and was shipped frozen to Adaptive Biotechnologies for TCR sequencing. For most patients, high-throughput TCR-beta CDR3 sequencing of genomic DNA was performed by Adaptive Biotechnologies. On the study's bioinformatics: Adaptive's ImmunoSEQ software supplied the TCR sequencing data for 15 to 20 patients, while MiXCR and VDJtools were used to process a few other patients. CD4 versus CD8 sorting errors were corrected by removing sequences found in both subsets at a frequency ratio below 5:1. CDR3 nucleotide sequences shared by donor and recipient were removed because the origin of these sequences could not be assigned. Alloreactive clones required at least 2-fold expansion over unstimulated cells and minimum CFSE-low frequency of 0.002% (template counts) or 0.001% (read counts). Mappable clones were those detected in sequenced pre-transplant spleen, lymph node, or MLR CFSE-low populations of the donor or recipient. Cumulative frequency of alloreactive clones was calculated as a percentage of all sequences weighted by copy number. The table was pulled from immuneACCESS by TCRdb, which kept in-frame rearrangements only. Such tables lose some clones; where checked, under half of the loss comes from unresolved V genes, and the rest has no known cause. The V and J calls and clone size were taken over from that table, and D and trimming were inferred from the DNA. The table for this sample lists about 51,000 clones; roughly 96% of them were counted only once. The ten biggest clones cover under 0.25% of the sample.

The CDR3 starts with the cysteine, ends with the phenylalanine, and has 13 residues. The sequence is cut down to CDR3 DNA, 39 bases in frame from base 1. CDR1 and CDR2 are read off the germline V gene as LGHNA and YNFKEQ. Trimming removed 5 bases from V and 6 bases from J, leaving 13 bases between the germline ends. This record belongs to a study of graft-versus-host responses after intestinal transplantation (dated by TCRdb to the early 2020s). For the wider study: The transplants that recipients received were multivisceral, liver-intestinal, or isolated intestinal. Bulk TCR-beta CDR3 sequencing was used to track graft-versus-host and host-versus-graft alloreactive T cell clones in the graft, circulation and bone marrow after intestinal transplantation. Donor T cell macrochimerism was defined as a peak of at least 4% donor T cells among recipient peripheral blood mononuclear cells. Rather than being sequenced by the commercial service, samples from a few later patients were sequenced in-house on an Illumina MiSeq and processed with MiXCR. Every recipient was given anti-thymocyte globulin induction, then maintenance tacrolimus and steroids for around three years. To identify alloreactive clones, pre-transplant mixed lymphocyte reaction products were sequenced and compared with unstimulated pre-transplant donor and recipient T cells. The cohort enrolled 20 to 25 intestinal transplant recipients, one of whom was a retransplant, and 3 patients without pretransplant specimens were excluded. The full study reports these points: The relatively low number and heterogeneity of intestinal transplant patients limited the conclusions. Peak levels of circulating GvH clones were associated with declines in HvG clones early after transplant. High GvH to HvG T cell clonal ratios were observed in the allografts of patients with donor T cell macrochimerism. GvH clones turned up in recipient bone marrow, with some appearing earlier in ileal mucosa or blood, a pattern consistent with an intestinal mucosal origin.

This clonotype was obtained from a human donor who was the organ donor for an intestinal transplant. The starting material was unstimulated CD8+ T cells sorted from spleen or lymph node cells, obtained before transplant. The chain couples TRBV4-2 to TRBJ1-1, with the D gene call left open. The CDR3 protein sequence reads: CASSSTGTSEAFF. The nucleotide sequence is given as TGTGCCAGCAGCAGTACGGGTACCTCTGAAGCTTTCTTT.